These 20 T cell receptor beta chains originate from one sample sequenced in a study of cytomegalovirus exposure and HLA in healthy donors (dated by TCRdb to about 2017). The library came from the immunoSEQ multiplex PCR assay. TCRdb took over this immuneACCESS table, retaining in-frame rearrangements with V and J assigned. Such tables are incomplete; in checked studies, under half of the missing clones stem from an unresolved V gene, and the remainder is unexplained. This sample gives some 130,000 clones in total; 94% of them show up just once. About 2% of the sample comes from the top ten. Sequencing input: PBMCs. The receptors here all came from a young man in good health and CMV-seropositive.

As regards this clone: Within the sample, other DNA sequences also encode this same CDR3. The rearrangement joins TRBV5-6 to TRBJ2-3, with 7 bases aligning to TRBD2. J lost 2 bases, V lost 0 bases, and 3 bases had no gene match. Looked up from germline, CDR1 is SGHDT and CDR2 is YYEEEE. This CDR3 contains 15 residues. The CDR3 coding sequence is TGTGCCAGCAGCTTGGCGGGACTATCCACAGATACGCAGTATTTT. Translation: CASSLAGLSTDTQYF. Filled out from reference TRBV5-6 and TRBJ2-3, the complete variable domain reads DAGVTQSPTHLIKTRGQQVTLRCSPKSGHDTVSWYQQALGQGPQFIFQYYEEEERQRGNFPDRFSGHQFPNYSSELNVNALLLGDSALYLCASSLAGLSTDTQYFGPGTRLTVL.

The V and J genes are TRBV5-1 and TRBJ1-5, with 10 bases identical to TRBD1. Germline CDR1 reads SGHRS; CDR2 reads YFSETQ. The CDR3 length is 19 residues. Trimming removed 0 bases from V and 4 bases from J; junction bases left unmatched: 13. CDR3 sequence (DNA): TGCGCCAGCAGCTTGGAGGCCCGAAACGGACAGGGGGTTAATCAGCCCCAGCATTTT. It codes for CASSLEARNGQGVNQPQHF.

The chain couples TRBV28 to TRBJ2-5; 9 nucleotides align to TRBD1. The V gene end was trimmed by 6 bases and the J gene end by 5 bases; junction bases not matched to a gene: 7. Germline assignment: CDR1 MDHEN and CDR2 SYDVKM. The CDR3 has 14 amino acids. This CDR3 is CASSSTGGGETQYF. The CDR3 nucleotides read TGTGCCAGCAGCTCCACAGGGGGCGGGGAGACCCAGTACTTC.

The CDR3 sequence is CASSYGQAMNTEAFF. In DNA, the CDR3 is TGCGCCAGCAGCTATGGACAGGCGATGAACACTGAAGCTTTCTTT. This chain joins TRBV5-1 and TRBJ1-1, with 7 nucleotides matching TRBD1. Trimming removed 3 bases from V and 0 bases from J; junction bases left unmatched: 5. CDR1 is SGHRS and CDR2 is YFSETQ in the germline V gene. The length of the CDR3 is 15 residues.

V usage is TRBV5-4 and J usage is TRBJ2-1, with 8 bases fitting TRBD2. Germline trimming cut 0 bases from V and 1 base from J; bases unmatched to any gene: 9. Germline V gene data show CDR1 as SGHNT and CDR2 as YYREEE (reference sequence). The CDR3 extends over 18 amino acids. This chain's CDR3 is CASSLAGQLAGSYNEQFF. The CDR3 DNA reads TGTGCCAGCAGCTTGGCCGGGCAGCTAGCGGGTTCCTACAATGAGCAGTTCTTC.

Comment on this clone: Other DNA variants within this sample encode the same CDR3. The genes are TRBV28 and TRBJ2-2; tentative D call: TRBD1 (6 bases). CDR1 is MDHEN, CDR2 SYDVKM, per germline. This CDR3 comprises 14 residues. Trimming removed 4 bases from V and 7 bases from J, with 13 bases in between. This CDR3 reads CASSSSLGGGELFF. CDR3 coding DNA: TGTGCCAGCAGTTCCTCATTAGGGGGCGGGGAGCTGTTTTTT.

J is TRBJ2-3 and V is TRBV2; D remains unclear. Germline-derived CDR1 and CDR2 are SNHLY and FYNNEI. The CDR3 runs to 17 residues. Trimming pared 8 bases from V and 1 base from J, leaving 22 bases between. The CDR3 nucleotides are TGTGCCAGCCGTGGACGGCTGGCGGCGGTGCGCACAGATACGCAGTATTTT. Its translation is CASRGRLAAVRTDTQYF.

The chain uses TRBV5-1 and TRBJ2-2, with 12 bases lining up with TRBD2. The CDR3 is 16 residues long. Trimming cost V 0 bases and J 5 bases; bases outside gene matches: 2. Germline CDR1 is SGHRS and CDR2 is YFSETQ. As DNA, the CDR3 is TGCGCCAGCAGCTTGGGGACTAGCGGGATGACCGGGGAGCTGTTTTTT. Amino acids: CASSLGTSGMTGELFF.

The rearrangement uses TRBV18 and TRBJ2-7, with D possibly being TRBD1 (6 bases). The CDR3 has 13 residues. V was shortened by 1 base and J by 4 bases, with 8 bases between the two germline ends. CDR1 and CDR2 (germline): KGHSH, LQKENI. The DNA for the CDR3 is TGTGCCAGCTCACCACAACAGGGATACGAGCAGTACTTC. Protein sequence: CASSPQQGYEQYF.

The chain recombines TRBV5-5 with TRBJ2-7; D is possibly TRBD1 (5 bases). Germline CDR1 SGHKS, CDR2 YYEKEE (reference sequence). V lost 4 bases and J lost 0, with 14 bases in between. This CDR3 is 15 amino acids long. The CDR3 region is CASSLAGSSSYEQYF. CDR3 in DNA: TGTGCCAGCAGCCTCGCAGGGTCGAGCTCCTACGAGCAGTACTTC. Complete variable domain (other parts from reference TRBV5-5 and TRBJ2-7): DAGVTQSPTHLIKTRGQQVTLRCSPISGHKSVSWYQQVLGQGPQFIFQYYEKEERGRGNFPDRFSARQFPNYSSELNVNALLLGDSALYLCASSLAGSSSYEQYFGPGTRLTVT.

The chain has TRBV27 and TRBJ1-5; 9 nucleotides agree with TRBD1. CDR1 is MNHEY, CDR2 SMNVEV, per germline (reference sequence). The CDR3 length is 15 residues. V was pared by 3 bases and J by 6 bases, with 6 bases of the junction left unmatched. The CDR3 region has the DNA TGTGCCAGCAGTTTCGGGACAGGGTCATTTCAGCCCCAGCATTTT. Translating it yields CASSFGTGSFQPQHF.

The V and J genes are TRBV19 and TRBJ1-1; no clear D gene. Germline V gene data show CDR1 as LNHDA and CDR2 as SQIVND (reference sequence). V was shortened by 8 bases and J by 4 bases, with 17 bases between the two germline ends. The CDR3 runs 14 residues. CDR3 sequence reads: CASGGRPLGTEAFF. CDR3 in DNA: TGTGCCAGTGGAGGGAGACCTTTGGGCACTGAAGCTTTCTTT.

The chain employs TRBV11-2 and TRBJ2-7; 10 nucleotides agree with TRBD1. V was pared by 5 bases and J by 6 bases, with 7 bases of the junction left unmatched. The length of the CDR3 is 14 residues. Germline CDR1 and CDR2: SGHAT and FQNNGV. Written as DNA, the CDR3 is TGTGCCAGCAGCGCCGGACAGGGGGGTTTCGAGCAGTACTTC. Translating gives CASSAGQGGFEQYF.

The rearrangement uses TRBV2 and TRBJ1-1; D gene uncertain. Deletions cut 6 bases from V and 1 base from J, with 12 bases between. Germline V gene sequence: CDR1 SNHLY, CDR2 FYNNEI. The CDR3 runs 14 residues. This CDR3 reads CASREDATNTEAFF. Here the CDR3 DNA reads TGTGCCAGCAGGGAGGACGCTACGAACACTGAAGCTTTCTTT.

The CDR3 bases are TGCAGCGTTGATAGCAGCGGGAGGGCCCGAAATGAGCAGTTCTTC. It specifies CSVDSSGRARNEQFF. V and J are TRBV29-1 and TRBJ2-1, with 10 bases identical to TRBD2. The CDR3 has 15 residues. In germline, CDR1 is SQVTM, CDR2 ANQGSEA. V trimming: 3 bases; J trimming: 7 bases; junction bases outside the gene matches: 9.

With regard to this clone: Other DNA sequences in the sample encode the same CDR3. The V and J genes are TRBV10-3 and TRBJ2-3, with no clear D. The CDR3 sequence is 12 residues long. CDR1 and CDR2 (germline): ENHRY, SYGVKD. The V gene lost 6 bases and the J gene lost 3 bases, with 7 bases spanning the gap. In nucleotides, the CDR3 is TGTGCCATCAGCGACTCGACAGATACGCAGTATTTT. This translates into CAISDSTDTQYF.

The genes are TRBV5-6 and TRBJ1-1, with 11 bases lining up with TRBD1. The CDR3 consists of 13 residues. After removal of 3 bases from V and 6 bases from J, the junction contained 1 base not matched to a gene. Germline CDR1 is SGHDT and CDR2 is YYEEEE. CDR3 loop: CASSSDRGPEAFF. In DNA form, the CDR3 reads TGTGCCAGCAGCTCGGACAGGGGGCCTGAAGCTTTCTTT.

The chain employs TRBV11-2 and TRBJ1-1, with D tentatively TRBD1 (6 bases). The CDR3 is 15 amino acids. Per the germline V gene, CDR1 is SGHAT and CDR2 is FQNNGV. V lost 5 bases, J lost 3 bases, and 16 bases lay in between. The CDR3 DNA reads TGTGCCAGCAGCCCCCAACAGGGTTGGGACACTGAAGCTTTCTTT. This encodes CASSPQQGWDTEAFF. The full variable domain, completed using reference TRBV11-2 and TRBJ1-1, is EAGVAQSPRYKIIEKRQSVAFWCNPISGHATLYWYQQILGQGPKLLIQFQNNGVVDDSQLPKDRFSAERLKGVDSTLKIQPAKLEDSAVYLCASSPQQGWDTEAFFGQGTRLTVV.

CDR3 in DNA: TGTGCCAGCAGTTACCCTACGACAGCAGCCTACGAGCAGTACTTC. This encodes CASSYPTTAAYEQYF. The chain employs TRBV6-6 and TRBJ2-7, with D possibly matching TRBD1 (5 bases). Germline lookup yields CDR1 MNHNY and CDR2 SVGAGI (reference sequence). The CDR3 runs 15 residues. V lost 2 bases to trimming and J lost 2 bases, with 13 bases between them.

The V and J genes are TRBV28 and TRBJ2-1; D not resolved. This CDR3 is built from 12 residues. V gave up 3 bases and J gave up 8 bases, with 8 bases separating them. CDR1 is MDHEN and CDR2 is SYDVKM in the germline V gene. The CDR3 coding sequence is TGTGCCAGCAGTTTTGGAGACGATGAGCAGTTCTTC. Translating gives CASSFGDDEQFF.